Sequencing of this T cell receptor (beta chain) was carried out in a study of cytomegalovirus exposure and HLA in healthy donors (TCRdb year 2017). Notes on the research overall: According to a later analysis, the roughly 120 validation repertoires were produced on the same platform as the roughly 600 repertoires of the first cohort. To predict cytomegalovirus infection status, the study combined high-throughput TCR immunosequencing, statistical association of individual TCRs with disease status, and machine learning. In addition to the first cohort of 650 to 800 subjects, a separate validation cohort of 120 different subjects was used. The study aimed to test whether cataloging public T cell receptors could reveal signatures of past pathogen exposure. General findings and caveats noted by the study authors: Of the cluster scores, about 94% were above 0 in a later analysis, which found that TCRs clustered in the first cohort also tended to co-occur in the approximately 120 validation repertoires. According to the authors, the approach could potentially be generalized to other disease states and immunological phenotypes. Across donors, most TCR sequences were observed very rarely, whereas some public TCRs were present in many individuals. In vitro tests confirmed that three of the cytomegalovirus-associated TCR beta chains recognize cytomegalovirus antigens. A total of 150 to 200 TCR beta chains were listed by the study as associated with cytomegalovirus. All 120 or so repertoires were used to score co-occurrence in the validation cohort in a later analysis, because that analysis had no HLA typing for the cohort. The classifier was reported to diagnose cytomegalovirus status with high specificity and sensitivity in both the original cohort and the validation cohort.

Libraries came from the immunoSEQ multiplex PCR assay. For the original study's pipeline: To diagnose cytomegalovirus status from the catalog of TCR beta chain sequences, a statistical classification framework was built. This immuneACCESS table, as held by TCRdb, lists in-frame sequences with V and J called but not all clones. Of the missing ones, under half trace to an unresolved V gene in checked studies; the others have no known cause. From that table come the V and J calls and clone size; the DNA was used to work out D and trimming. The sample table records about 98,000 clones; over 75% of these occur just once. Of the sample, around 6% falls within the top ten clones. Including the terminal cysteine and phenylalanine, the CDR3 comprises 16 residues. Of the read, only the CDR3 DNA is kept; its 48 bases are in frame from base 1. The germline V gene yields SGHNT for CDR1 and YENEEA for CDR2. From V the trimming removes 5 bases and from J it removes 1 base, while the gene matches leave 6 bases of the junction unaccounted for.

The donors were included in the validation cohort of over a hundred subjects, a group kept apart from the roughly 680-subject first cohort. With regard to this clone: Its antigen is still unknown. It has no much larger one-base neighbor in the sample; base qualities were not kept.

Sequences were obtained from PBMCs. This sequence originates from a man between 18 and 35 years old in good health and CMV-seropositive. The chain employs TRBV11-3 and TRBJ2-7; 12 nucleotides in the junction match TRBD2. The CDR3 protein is CASSAGGLAGSYEQYF. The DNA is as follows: TGTGCCAGCAGCGCAGGGGGACTAGCGGGTTCCTACGAGCAGTACTTC.